Following are 28 T cell receptor beta chains from one sample sequenced in a study of cytomegalovirus exposure and HLA in healthy donors. The PCR contained 60 Vbeta and 13 Jbeta primers. Data came from immunoSEQ multiplex PCR; TCRdb stores just in-frame clones and leaves some out. This sample has around 130,000 clones, with 80% to 90% found just once. Specimen: PBMCs. These TCRs come from a man between 45 and 60 years old in good health and CMV-seronegative.

The V call is TRBV18, the J call TRBJ1-2, with TRBD1 matching 9 bases. CDR3 length: 14 amino acids. After removal of 6 bases from V and 5 bases from J, the junction contained 7 bases not matched to a gene. Germline CDR1 is KGHSH and CDR2 is LQKENI. In nucleotides, the CDR3 is TGTGCCAGCTCGAGAGAGGGACAGGGATATGGCTACACCTTC. This translates into CASSREGQGYGYTF. The variable domain in full, with the rest retrieved from reference TRBV18 and TRBJ1-2, is NAGVMQNPRHLVRRRGQEARLRCSPMKGHSHVYWYRQLPEEGLKFMVYLQKENIIDESGMPKERFSAEFPKEGPSILRIQQVVRGDSAAYFCASSREGQGYGYTFGSGTRLTVV.

The V gene is TRBV5-1, the J gene TRBJ2-1; D ambiguous. Germline V lookup: CDR1 SGHRS, CDR2 YFSETQ. V was shortened by 0 bases and J by 0 bases, with 22 bases between the two germline ends. The CDR3 runs 20 residues. Written as DNA, the CDR3 is TGCGCCAGCAGCTTGGGAGTGCATTCGGGTTGGGTAAGCTCCTACAATGAGCAGTTCTTC. Translated, it gives CASSLGVHSGWVSSYNEQFF.

This chain connects TRBV18 to TRBJ2-2; possibly TRBD2 for D (7 bases). Germline CDR1 is KGHSH and CDR2 is LQKENI. CDR3 size: 18 residues. The V end was cut by 3 bases, the J end by 0 bases, with 17 bases between. CDR3: CASSPQPGGPSNTGELFF. The CDR3 DNA reads as TGTGCCAGCTCACCTCAACCCGGGGGGCCTTCGAACACCGGGGAGCTGTTTTTT.

V and J are TRBV5-1 and TRBJ2-7, with TRBD1 identical over 10 bases. Germline-derived CDR1 and CDR2 are SGHRS and YFSETQ. The CDR3 spans 16 residues. V lost 6 bases to trimming and J lost 4 bases; unmatched junction nucleotides: 13. CDR3 sequence reads: CASTGGPGQGIYEQYF. DNA for the CDR3: TGCGCCAGCACCGGCGGACCGGGACAGGGGATTTACGAGCAGTACTTC.

V gene TRBV7-2 combines with J gene TRBJ1-2; 12 positions agree with TRBD1. The V gene's germline CDR1 is SGHTA and CDR2 FQGNSA. There are 17 residues in the CDR3. The ends lost 1 base at V and 5 bases at J; junction bases unmatched: 8. CDR3 sequence (DNA): TGTGCCAGCAGCTTAGGATGGAGGGACAGGGGGCAATATGGCTACACCTTC. Translating it yields CASSLGWRDRGQYGYTF.

The genes are TRBV10-2 and TRBJ1-5; D may be TRBD1 (5 bases). CDR1 WSHSY and CDR2 SAAADI come from the germline V gene. This CDR3 has 18 amino acids. Trimming took 2 bases from V and 0 from J, leaving 17 bases between them. The CDR3 region is CASSESGAQANSNQPQHF. In nucleotides, the CDR3 is TGCGCCAGCAGTGAGAGTGGGGCGCAGGCTAATAGCAATCAGCCCCAGCATTTT.

V gene TRBV6-5 combines with J gene TRBJ1-1, with D unresolved. The CDR3 covers 13 residues. The V gene's germline CDR1 is MNHEY and CDR2 SVGAGI. V was pared by 2 bases and J by 3 bases, with 7 bases between. In DNA form, the CDR3 reads TGTGCCAGCAGTTACAGAGGGTACACTGAAGCTTTCTTT. Translated: CASSYRGYTEAFF.

The rearrangement links TRBV7-3 to TRBJ2-1; 7 bases align to TRBD1. From germline, CDR1 is SGHTA and CDR2 FQGTGA. The CDR3 is 13 amino acids. Losses at the gene ends were 5 bases for V and 8 bases for J; bases not matched to a gene: 6. The CDR3: CASSLQGVDEQFF. DNA for the CDR3: TGTGCCAGCAGCCTCCAGGGGGTGGATGAGCAGTTCTTC.

This chain links TRBV23-1 with TRBJ2-1, with D tentatively TRBD1 (6 bases). TRBV23-1 is an open reading frame whose function is uncertain. The CDR3 runs to 16 residues. The ends were cut back, 3 bases at V and 5 bases at J, with 17 bases in the middle. CDR3 in amino acids: CASSQIQGYLHNEQFF. The CDR3 region has the DNA TGCGCCAGCAGTCAGATCCAGGGGTACCTTCACAATGAGCAGTTCTTC.

The chain couples TRBV5-1 to TRBJ1-4; 11 nucleotides align to TRBD1. J lost 3 bases, V lost 4 bases, and 8 bases had no gene match. CDR3 length: 17 residues. Germline CDR1 SGHRS, CDR2 YFSETQ. Here the CDR3 DNA reads TGCGCCAGCAGCCCAACCGGGACAGGGGGGCCTAATGAAAAACTGTTTTTT. It is translated as CASSPTGTGGPNEKLFF.

The chain joins TRBV6-5 to TRBJ2-3; D not certain. V was trimmed by 5 bases and J by 4 bases, leaving 16 bases between them. CDR3 length: 15 residues. CDR1 is MNHEY and CDR2 is SVGAGI in the germline V gene. The DNA of the CDR3 is TGTGCCAGCAGTCCCCCGACACAAGCACCAGATACGCAGTATTTT. Translation: CASSPPTQAPDTQYF.

J is TRBJ1-6 and V is TRBV14; TRBD1 might be the D (5 bases). The CDR3 runs to 14 residues. V was clipped by 0 bases and J by 14 bases, with 14 bases between them. Germline V gene data show CDR1 as SGHDN and CDR2 as FVKESK. CDR3 amino acids: CASSQDTSGGTLHF. The CDR3 region has the DNA TGTGCCAGCAGCCAAGATACATCGGGGGGAACCCTCCACTTT.

The gene calls are TRBV4-3 and TRBJ1-2; 8 bases align to TRBD1. Germline assignment: CDR1 LGHNA and CDR2 YSLEER. This CDR3 is 16 amino acids long. Trimming removed 0 bases from V and 6 bases from J; junction bases left unmatched: 9. CDR3 sequence: CASSQEGGQGRNGYTF. The CDR3 nucleotides read TGCGCCAGCAGCCAAGAAGGAGGACAGGGCCGCAATGGCTACACCTTC.

As regards this clone: Since no conserved phenylalanine or tryptophan closes the CDR3, a read error is the likely cause. As DNA, the CDR3 is TGCAGCGTTGAAGATACAGGGGGCGGGAACACTGAAGCTTTCGTT. Translated, it gives CSVEDTGGGNTEAFV. The V call is TRBV29-1, the J call TRBJ1-1; 9 bases align to TRBD1. CDR1 SQVTM and CDR2 ANQGSEA come from the germline V gene. V lost 0 bases to trimming and J lost 1 base; unmatched junction nucleotides: 3. CDR3 size: 15 residues.

This chain links TRBV7-2 with TRBJ2-7; the D is unclear. This CDR3 is 11 amino acids long. V gave up 4 bases and J gave up 3 bases, with 4 bases separating them. Looked up from germline, CDR1 is SGHTA and CDR2 is FQGNSA. The DNA for the CDR3 is TGTGCCAGCAGCTCCTACTACGAGCAGTACTTC. It specifies CASSSYYEQYF.

The CDR3 DNA is TGTGCCAGCAGCCCGGGGACAGGGCCCCACAATGAGCAGTTCTTC. Amino acids: CASSPGTGPHNEQFF. The V and J genes are TRBV5-8 and TRBJ2-1, with 9 nucleotides matching TRBD1. This CDR3 region has 15 residues. The V gene end was trimmed by 4 bases and the J gene end by 5 bases; junction bases not matched to a gene: 7. Germline-derived CDR1 and CDR2 are SGHTS and YDEGEE.

As DNA, the CDR3 is TGTGCCAGCAGCCCCAGGGGCGCAGGCCAGTCACCCCTCCACTTT. Its protein is CASSPRGAGQSPLHF. This chain connects TRBV9 to TRBJ1-6; D is perhaps TRBD1 (6 bases). This CDR3 has 15 amino acids. Trimming pared 4 bases from V and 10 bases from J, leaving 18 bases between. Per germline, CDR1 SGDLS and CDR2 YYNGEE.

This clone has a single count. V usage is TRBV7-3 and J usage is TRBJ2-1; 7 bases map to TRBD1. CDR1 and CDR2 (germline): SGHTA, FQGTGA. This CDR3 spans 13 amino acids. Trimming at V came to 4 bases and at J to 9 bases, leaving 6 bases not matched to a gene. The chain's CDR3 is CASSSTGSTEQFF. The CDR3 DNA reads as TGTGCCAGCAGCTCGACAGGGTCCACTGAGCAGTTCTTC.

This clone was observed once. The V call is TRBV21-1, the J call TRBJ1-1; the D call TRBD1 from the table was never checked on the DNA. TRBV21-1 is a pseudogene. There are 14 residues in the CDR3. CDR3: CARTRQGKGTEAFF. The CDR3, as DNA: TGTGCCAGAACACGACAGGGGAAGGGGACTGAAGCTTTCTTT.

The chain joins TRBV19 to TRBJ2-1; 8 positions match TRBD2. Germline loops: CDR1 LNHDA, CDR2 SQIVND (reference sequence). CDR3 length: 16 residues. V was clipped by 5 bases and J by 9 bases; unmatched bases: 15. This chain's CDR3 is CASSPSGGNSPREQFF. As DNA, the CDR3 is TGTGCCAGTAGTCCCAGCGGGGGCAATTCCCCACGTGAGCAGTTCTTC.

This clone has a handful of counts. V gene TRBV12-2 combines with J gene TRBJ2-7; the table's TRBD1 call for D was not verified on the DNA. TRBV12-2 has pseudogene status. The CDR3 totals 16 residues. The CDR3: CASRLVCPTTSYEQYF. Here the CDR3 DNA reads TGTGCAAGTCGCTTAGTGTGTCCGACAACGTCCTACGAGCAGTACTTC.

This clone was observed a few times. The chain employs TRBV4-3 and TRBJ2-7; D unclear. Germline V gives CDR1 LGHNA, CDR2 YSLEER. The V gene lost 0 bases and the J gene lost 3 bases, with 15 bases spanning the gap. This CDR3 has 16 residues. The CDR3 nucleotides read TGCGCCAGCAGCCAAGATCCTACGACTTCAATCTACGAGCAGTACTTC. It translates to CASSQDPTTSIYEQYF.

This chain links TRBV6-5 with TRBJ2-3, with TRBD1 matching over 7 bases. The CDR3 has 15 amino acids. Germline CDR1 MNHEY, CDR2 SVGAGI. V dropped 2 bases and J dropped 2; count of bases not matched to a gene: 4. The CDR3 sequence is CASSYGDRDTDTQYF. The CDR3 nucleotides read TGTGCCAGCAGTTACGGAGACAGGGACACAGATACGCAGTATTTT.

This chain joins TRBV13 and TRBJ1-2, with D hard to call. This CDR3 contains 17 residues. V lost 0 bases and J 4 bases, leaving 18 bases between the germline ends. Germline V gives CDR1 PRHDT, CDR2 FYEKMQ (reference sequence). CDR3: CASSLGRSTVRGYGYTF. The DNA for the CDR3 is TGTGCCAGCAGCTTAGGCCGTAGTACAGTTCGGGGCTATGGCTACACCTTC.

The V call is TRBV14, the J call TRBJ2-2; 7 bases are shared with TRBD1. This CDR3 comprises 16 residues. The V gene's germline CDR1 is SGHDN and CDR2 FVKESK. The V segment lost 0 bases and the J segment 6 bases; nucleotides outside the gene matches: 7. CDR3 bases: TGTGCCAGCAGCCAAGAAGAGACAGGGTGGGCCGGGGAGCTGTTTTTT. Translation gives CASSQEETGWAGELFF.

The chain couples TRBV18 to TRBJ2-5; 7 bases line up with TRBD1. The CDR3 is made up of 13 amino acids. The V and J ends lost 3 bases and 5 bases, in that order; junction bases with no gene match: 3. Germline V gene lookup returns CDR1 KGHSH and CDR2 LQKENI. Written as DNA, the CDR3 is TGTGCCAGCTCACCGACAGGGTTGGAGACCCAGTACTTC. This sequence encodes CASSPTGLETQYF.

This clone was seen more than once but under ten times. The gene calls are TRBV6-6 and TRBJ1-1; 9 bases map to TRBD1. V lost 1 base to trimming and J lost 1 base; unmatched junction nucleotides: 4. The CDR3 is 16 amino acids. Germline V gene sequence: CDR1 MNHNY, CDR2 SVGAGI (reference sequence). The CDR3 sequence: CASSYLEGQGNTEAFF. The CDR3 DNA reads as TGTGCCAGCAGTTACTTGGAGGGACAGGGGAACACTGAAGCTTTCTTT.

The chain couples TRBV7-2 to TRBJ2-3; D gene unclear. The CDR3 runs to 14 residues. V was trimmed by 3 bases and J by 1 base, leaving 8 bases between them. Germline lookup yields CDR1 SGHTA and CDR2 FQGNSA. The CDR3 region has the DNA TGTGCCAGCAGCTTTGATCGGGGCACAGATACGCAGTATTTT. This sequence encodes CASSFDRGTDTQYF.